The sequence of this T cell receptor beta chain was determined in a study of metastatic and nonmetastatic thyroid tumors. In the study overall: The study looked at repertoires side by side in blood and in tumor or nodule tissue from malignant and benign thyroid patients. Study-level findings and limits: It was reportedly found that TCR beta diversity was significantly higher in malignant thyroid tumors than in benign nodules, a difference seen in both blood and tumor samples.

TCRdb re-clonotyped the PCR reads via MiXCR. The repertoire has around 4,300 clones, 20% to 25% of them found once; the top ten carry roughly 22%. CDR1 is MNHEY, CDR2 SMNVEV, per germline (reference sequence). The germline V and J ends were trimmed by 2 bases and 5 bases, with 9 bases remaining between them. There are 13 residues in the CDR3. All patients were treatment-naive before thyroid surgery. The table lists this clone with a few counts. No antigen is known for it. Sequenced input: tumor tissue. The TCR sequence derives from a male donor with papillary thyroid cancer or a benign thyroid nodule (not recorded which). Some clones in this sample may be carry-over from other donors' samples. V usage is TRBV27 and J usage is TRBJ2-5; D gene uncertain. The CDR3 bases are TGTGCCAGCAGTTTAGGTAGCTGGGAGACCCAGTACTTC. This translates into CASSLGSWETQYF.